These 5 T cell receptor beta chains share one sample of origin, sequenced in a study of Graves' ophthalmopathy and Graves' hyperthyroidism. Amplifying from RNA transcripts, the study obtained TCR beta CDR3 regions. HTBI primers served in a first-round RT-PCR, which a second-round multiplex PCR followed. TCRdb fed the multiplex PCR reads into MiXCR, producing one record per CDR3 protein. The sample includes 500,000 to 700,000 distinct CDR3 sequences, around a fifth of them seen just once. The sequencing sample was made of peripheral blood. The receptors shown here come from a woman between 18 and 29 years old with stable Graves' hyperthyroidism. Some clones in this sample may be carry-over from other donors' samples.

This clonotype has at least ten counts. The chain carries TRBV7-2 and TRBJ2-3; D gene ambiguous. The CDR3 runs 13 residues. CDR1 and CDR2 from the germline V gene are SGHTA and FQGNSA. Between the trimmed V and J ends, which lost 2 bases and 6 bases, there was a span of 9 bases. CDR3 nucleotides: TGTGCCAGCAGCTTAACCCACGGTGATACGCAGTATTTT. This sequence encodes CASSLTHGDTQYF.

This clonotype was detected many times. The chain employs TRBV7-2 and TRBJ2-2; D remains ambiguous. CDR1 is SGHTA and CDR2 is FQGNSA in the germline V gene. The CDR3 length is 13 residues. Between the trimmed V and J ends, which lost 3 bases and 8 bases, there was a span of 10 bases. The CDR3 coding sequence is TGTGCCAGCAGCTTTACCAAGTCTGGGGAGCTGTTTTTT. Translation gives CASSFTKSGELFF.

This clonotype was seen many times. A much larger clone differs from this one at a single base, so this may be a read error. This sequence joins TRBV7-9 and TRBJ2-5; unclear D gene. The CDR3 sequence is 13 residues long. Trimming shortened V by 3 bases and J by 2 bases, and 7 bases separated the two germline ends. The germline V gene encodes CDR1 SEHNR and CDR2 FQNEAQ (reference sequence). This CDR3 reads CASSFRLQETQYF. CDR3 coding DNA: TGTGCCAGCAGCTTCCGACTGCAAGAGACCCAGTACTTC.

This clonotype was found a few times. This chain uses TRBV7-3 with TRBJ1-6, with 9 bases identical to TRBD1. The CDR3 consists of 17 residues. J gave up 7 bases and V 3 bases, and 10 bases lay outside the gene matches. Per germline, CDR1 SGHTA and CDR2 FQGTGA. CDR3 amino acids: CASSLNRTGERNSPLHF. For the CDR3, the DNA is TGTGCCAGCAGCTTGAATAGGACAGGGGAACGGAATTCACCCCTCCACTTT.

The chain joins TRBV6-5 to TRBJ1-3, with 12 nucleotides matching TRBD1. Germline V gives CDR1 MNHEY, CDR2 SVGAGI. The CDR3 loop spans 17 amino acids. V trimming: 4 bases; J trimming: 2 bases; junction bases outside the gene matches: 6. The CDR3 sequence is CASSFLRDRGPGNTIYF. The CDR3 coding sequence is TGTGCCAGCAGTTTCCTCCGGGACAGGGGGCCTGGAAACACCATATATTTT.